A selection of T cell receptor beta chains follows, all from one sample in a study of blood T cell repertoires in COVID-19. Here immunoSEQ multiplex PCR was the method, and the copy in TCRdb shows in-frame clones only, minus some. This sample has approximately 230,000 clones, with about nine tenths found just once. The sequencing input was PBMCs or T cells enriched from blood (not recorded which). The receptors here all came from a man aged 18 to 30 who had recovered from COVID-19. The CDR3 runs from the conserved cysteine through the conserved F or W. Each record gives: clone size, V gene, D gene, J gene, CDR3 protein, CDR3 DNA. The D gene is left open where the match is weak. Rows give clone size only sometimes, using once, few, many, or a class for an expanded clone.

abundance: .; v_gene: TRBV10-2; d_gene: TRBD1; j_gene: TRBJ2-7; CDR3aa: CASSADRGHNEQYF; CDR3nt: TGCGCCAGCAGTGCGGACAGGGGGCACAACGAGCAGTACTTC
abundance: .; v_gene: TRBV11-1; d_gene: .; j_gene: TRBJ2-7; CDR3aa: CASSARLAYEQYF; CDR3nt: TGTGCCAGCAGCGCCCGTCTAGCGTACGAGCAGTACTTC
abundance: .; v_gene: TRBV27; d_gene: TRBD2; j_gene: TRBJ2-7; CDR3aa: CASSLVAGDLSYEQYF; CDR3nt: TGTGCCAGCAGTTTAGTAGCGGGCGATCTATCCTACGAGCAGTACTTC
abundance: .; v_gene: TRBV3-1/TRBV3-2; d_gene: .; j_gene: TRBJ2-3; CDR3aa: CASSHRSRVQYF; CDR3nt: TGTGCCAGCAGCCATCGCTCGCGGGTCCAGTATTTT
abundance: .; v_gene: TRBV2; d_gene: .; j_gene: TRBJ1-5; CDR3aa: CASSDIPGPSPQHF; CDR3nt: TGTGCCAGCAGTGATATCCCAGGGCCCTCGCCCCAGCATTTT
abundance: few; v_gene: TRBV6-1; d_gene: .; j_gene: TRBJ1-1; CDR3aa: CASSEASFGPTEAFF; CDR3nt: TGTGCCAGCAGTGAAGCGTCGTTCGGTCCCACTGAAGCTTTCTTT
abundance: .; v_gene: TRBV12-3/TRBV12-4; d_gene: .; j_gene: TRBJ1-4; CDR3aa: CASSLGGGPAFF; CDR3nt: TGTGCCAGCAGCCTTGGTGGGGGCCCGGCTTTTTTT
abundance: .; v_gene: TRBV2; d_gene: TRBD2; j_gene: TRBJ2-1; CDR3aa: CASISDPGRDNEQFF; CDR3nt: TGTGCCAGCATTTCAGACCCGGGGAGGGATAATGAGCAGTTCTTC
abundance: few; v_gene: TRBV5-1; d_gene: .; j_gene: TRBJ1-2; CDR3aa: CASSLAEGSYGYTF; CDR3nt: TGCGCCAGCAGCTTGGCCGAGGGTAGCTATGGCTACACCTTC
abundance: .; v_gene: TRBV6-5; d_gene: .; j_gene: TRBJ2-7; CDR3aa: CASSPERGKSYEQYF; CDR3nt: TGTGCCAGCAGTCCAGAAAGGGGAAAGAGCTACGAGCAGTACTTC
abundance: .; v_gene: TRBV27; d_gene: TRBD1; j_gene: TRBJ1-2; CDR3aa: CASSLRDRGGGYTF; CDR3nt: TGTGCCAGCAGTTTAAGGGACAGGGGCGGAGGCTACACCTTC
abundance: .; v_gene: TRBV5-1; d_gene: .; j_gene: TRBJ1-5; CDR3aa: CASSLAGNQPQHF; CDR3nt: TGCGCCAGCAGCTTGGCAGGCAATCAGCCCCAGCATTTT
abundance: .; v_gene: TRBV30; d_gene: .; j_gene: TRBJ2-5; CDR3aa: CAWSAPGQTQYF; CDR3nt: TGTGCCTGGAGTGCCCCAGGTCAGACCCAGTACTTC
abundance: .; v_gene: TRBV10-3; d_gene: .; j_gene: TRBJ1-2; CDR3aa: CAISEVGGYGYTF; CDR3nt: TGTGCCATCAGTGAGGTGGGGGGGTATGGCTACACCTTC
abundance: .; v_gene: TRBV12-3/TRBV12-4; d_gene: .; j_gene: TRBJ1-6; CDR3aa: CASSPGDSPLHF; CDR3nt: TGTGCCAGCAGCCCAGGGGATTCACCCCTCCACTTT
abundance: .; v_gene: TRBV28; d_gene: TRBD2; j_gene: TRBJ2-3; CDR3aa: CASSFWREGQDTQYF; CDR3nt: TGTGCCAGCAGTTTTTGGCGGGAGGGCCAAGATACGCAGTATTTT
abundance: once; v_gene: TRBV18; d_gene: .; j_gene: TRBJ1-2; CDR3aa: CASSPQRKELVKGYTF; CDR3nt: TGTGCCAGCTCACCACAGCGGAAGGAATTGGTAAAAGGCTACACCTTC
abundance: .; v_gene: TRBV11-2; d_gene: .; j_gene: TRBJ1-2; CDR3aa: CASSLGREGYGYTF; CDR3nt: TGTGCCAGCAGCTTAGGCAGGGAAGGCTATGGCTACACCTTC
abundance: .; v_gene: TRBV4-1; d_gene: TRBD2; j_gene: TRBJ2-5; CDR3aa: CASSQEFWGGETQYF; CDR3nt: TGCGCCAGCAGCCAAGAATTTTGGGGGGGGGAGACCCAGTACTTC
abundance: .; v_gene: TRBV3-1/TRBV3-2; d_gene: TRBD2; j_gene: TRBJ2-1; CDR3aa: CASSQDREENSYNEQFF; CDR3nt: TGTGCCAGCAGCCAAGATCGGGAGGAGAACTCCTACAATGAGCAGTTCTTC
abundance: .; v_gene: TRBV27; d_gene: .; j_gene: TRBJ1-5; CDR3aa: CASSLSSGGNQPQHF; CDR3nt: TGTGCCAGCAGTTTATCATCGGGGGGCAATCAGCCCCAGCATTTT
abundance: few; v_gene: TRBV20-1; d_gene: TRBD1; j_gene: TRBJ1-2; CDR3aa: CSASTTGQTGGGYGYTF; CDR3nt: TGCAGTGCGAGTACAACCGGCCAGACAGGGGGCGGCTATGGCTACACCTTC
abundance: .; v_gene: TRBV4-1; d_gene: .; j_gene: TRBJ1-2; CDR3aa: CASSQVSGKANYGYTF; CDR3nt: TGCGCCAGCAGCCAAGTGTCAGGGAAAGCTAACTATGGCTACACCTTC